This T cell receptor beta chain was captured in a study of T cells after yellow fever vaccination. Study-wide results and caveats: CD4 and CD8 compartments shared a small share of clonotypes. Faster peaking, at day 5 versus 15, marked a secondary response that was weaker. Booster sampling recovered most clones from primary vaccination (approximately 97% CD4, approximately 90% CD8). Abundant bulk-population clonotypes could contaminate the FACS-sorted repertoires.

A single record per CDR3 protein comes from TCRdb applying MiXCR to the 5' RACE reads. Among around 320,000 distinct CDR3 sequences listed, approximately 8% were seen once. Germline V CDR1 and CDR2: SGHTA, FQGTGA. Trimming stripped 0 bases from V and 3 bases from J, with 8 bases between. This CDR3 is built from 14 residues. Comment on this clonotype: Antigen: not known.

This receptor was taken from a man aged 18 to 29 who received the YFV17D yellow fever vaccine. The source was CD4+ T cells sorted from PBMCs, collected 5 days after the yellow fever booster vaccination. The V gene is TRBV7-3, the J gene TRBJ1-1, with D possibly TRBD1 on 5 matching bases. CDR3 in DNA: TGTGCCAGCAGCTTAACATGGGGGGACACTGAAGCTTTCTTT. Translated, it gives CASSLTWGDTEAFF.